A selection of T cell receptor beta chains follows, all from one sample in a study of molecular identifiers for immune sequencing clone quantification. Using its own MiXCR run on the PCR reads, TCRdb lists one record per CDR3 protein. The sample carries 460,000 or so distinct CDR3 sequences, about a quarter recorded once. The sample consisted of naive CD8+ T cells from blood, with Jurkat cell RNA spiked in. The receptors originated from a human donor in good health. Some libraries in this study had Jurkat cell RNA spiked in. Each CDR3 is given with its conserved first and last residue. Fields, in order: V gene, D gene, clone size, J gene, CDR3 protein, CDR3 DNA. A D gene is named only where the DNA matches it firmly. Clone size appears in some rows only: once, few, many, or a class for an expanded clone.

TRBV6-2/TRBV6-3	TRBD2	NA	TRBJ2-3	CAIPGLAGGPSTDTQYF	TGTGCCATACCGGGACTAGCGGGGGGGCCTAGCACAGATACGCAGTATTTT
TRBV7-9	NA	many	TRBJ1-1	CASSLFLRDDRLNTEAFF	TGTGCCAGCAGCTTATTTCTTCGAGATGACAGATTGAACACTGAAGCTTTCTTT
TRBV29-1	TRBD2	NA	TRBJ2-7	CSVELNSGLDYEQYF	TGCAGCGTTGAACTCAATTCGGGACTAGATTACGAGCAGTACTTC
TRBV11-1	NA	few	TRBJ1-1	CASSSLERGPTEAFF	TGTGCCAGCAGCTCTCTCGAGAGGGGCCCCACTGAAGCTTTCTTT
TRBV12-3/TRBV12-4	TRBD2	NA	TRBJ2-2	CARTAGGGPGELFF	TGTGCCCGCACGGCGGGGGGGGGCCCCGGGGAGCTGTTTTTT
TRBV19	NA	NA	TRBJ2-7	CASSTFFGNSYEQYF	TGTGCCAGTAGTACGTTTTTCGGCAACTCCTACGAGCAGTACTTC
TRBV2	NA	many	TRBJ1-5	CASSEASRQLNQPQHF	TGTGCCAGCAGTGAAGCGTCGCGGCAGCTCAATCAGCCCCAGCATTTT
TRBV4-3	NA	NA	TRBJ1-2	CASSRDVTDYGYTF	TGCGCCAGCAGCCGAGACGTTACTGACTATGGCTACACCTTC
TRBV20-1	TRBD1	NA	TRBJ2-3	CSARGTQGLGDTQYF	TGCAGTGCAAGGGGAACACAGGGGTTGGGAGATACGCAGTATTTT
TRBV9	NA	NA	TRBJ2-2	CASSTRMTRTGELFF	TGTGCCAGCAGCACCCGGATGACCCGAACCGGGGAGCTGTTTTTT
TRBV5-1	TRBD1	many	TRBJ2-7	CASSYDFLDRASEQYF	TGCGCCAGCAGCTATGATTTCTTGGACAGGGCATCCGAGCAGTACTTC
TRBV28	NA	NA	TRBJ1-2	CASSSPPGLYGYTF	TGTGCCAGCAGTTCCCCCCCCGGCCTATATGGCTACACCTTC
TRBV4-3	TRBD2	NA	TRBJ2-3	CASSQQTSGGITDTQYF	TGCGCCAGCAGCCAACAGACTAGCGGGGGGATCACAGATACGCAGTATTTT
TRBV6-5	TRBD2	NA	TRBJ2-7	CTSRNLAGDSLYEQYF	TGTACCAGCAGAAACCTAGCGGGCGACTCCTTATACGAGCAGTACTTC
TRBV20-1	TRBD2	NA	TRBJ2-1	CSAAHSGETNEQFF	TGCAGTGCTGCCCATAGCGGGGAAACTAATGAGCAGTTCTTC
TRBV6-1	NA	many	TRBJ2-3	CASRDSQFSDTQYF	TGTGCCAGCAGGGACAGTCAGTTTAGCGATACGCAGTATTTT
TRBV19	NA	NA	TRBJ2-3	CASSIYGSRTDTQYF	TGTGCCAGTAGTATATATGGAAGCAGAACAGATACGCAGTATTTT
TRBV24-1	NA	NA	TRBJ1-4	CAPHVAGAPAGNGKLFF	TGTGCCCCCCACGTAGCGGGAGCCCCGGCTGGCAATGGAAAACTGTTTTTT
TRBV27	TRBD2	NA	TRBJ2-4	CASSPISGGAGGNLRTHIQYF	TGTGCCAGCAGTCCGATCTCCGGGGGTGCGGGGGGGAATCTGAGAACGCACATTCAGTACTTC
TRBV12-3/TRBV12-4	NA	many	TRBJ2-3	CASSFNVDTQYF	TGTGCCAGCAGTTTCAATGTGGATACGCAGTATTTT
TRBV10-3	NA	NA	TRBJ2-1	CAISESRAEQFF	TGTGCCATCAGTGAGTCACGGGCTGAGCAGTTCTTC
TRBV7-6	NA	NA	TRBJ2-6	CASSLAESSLSGANVPTF	TGTGCCAGCAGCTTAGCGGAGTCAAGCCTATCTGGGGCCAACGTCCCGACTTTC